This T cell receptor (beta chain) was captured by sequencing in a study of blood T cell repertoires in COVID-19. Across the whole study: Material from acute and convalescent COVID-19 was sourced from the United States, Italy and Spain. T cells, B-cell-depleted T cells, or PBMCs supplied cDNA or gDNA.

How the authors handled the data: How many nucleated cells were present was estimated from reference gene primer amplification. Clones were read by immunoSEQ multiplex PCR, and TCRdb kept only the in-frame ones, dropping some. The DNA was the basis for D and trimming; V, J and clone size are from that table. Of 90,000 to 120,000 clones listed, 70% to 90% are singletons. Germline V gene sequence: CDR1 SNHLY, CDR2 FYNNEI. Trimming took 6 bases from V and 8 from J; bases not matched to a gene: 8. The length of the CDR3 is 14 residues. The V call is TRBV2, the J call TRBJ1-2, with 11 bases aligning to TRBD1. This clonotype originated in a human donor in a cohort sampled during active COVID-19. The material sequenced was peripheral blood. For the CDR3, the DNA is TGTGCCAGCAGCATAGGACAGGGGGCACGGGGCTACACCTTC. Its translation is CASSIGQGARGYTF.